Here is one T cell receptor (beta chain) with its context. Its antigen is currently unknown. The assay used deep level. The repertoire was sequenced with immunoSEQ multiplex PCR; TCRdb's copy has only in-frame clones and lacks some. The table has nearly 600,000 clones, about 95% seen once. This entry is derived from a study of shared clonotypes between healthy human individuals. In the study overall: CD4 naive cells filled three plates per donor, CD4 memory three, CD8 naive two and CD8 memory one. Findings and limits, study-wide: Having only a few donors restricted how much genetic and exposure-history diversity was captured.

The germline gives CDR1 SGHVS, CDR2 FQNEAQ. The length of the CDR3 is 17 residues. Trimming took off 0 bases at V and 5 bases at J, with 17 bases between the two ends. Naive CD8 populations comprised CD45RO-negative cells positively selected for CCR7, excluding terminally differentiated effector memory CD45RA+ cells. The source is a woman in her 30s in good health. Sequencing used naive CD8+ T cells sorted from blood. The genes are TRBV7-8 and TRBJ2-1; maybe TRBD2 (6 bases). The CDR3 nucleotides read TGTGCCAGCAGCTTAGCGGGGGATATGGCGGGGAACAATGAGCAGTTCTTC. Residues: CASSLAGDMAGNNEQFF.